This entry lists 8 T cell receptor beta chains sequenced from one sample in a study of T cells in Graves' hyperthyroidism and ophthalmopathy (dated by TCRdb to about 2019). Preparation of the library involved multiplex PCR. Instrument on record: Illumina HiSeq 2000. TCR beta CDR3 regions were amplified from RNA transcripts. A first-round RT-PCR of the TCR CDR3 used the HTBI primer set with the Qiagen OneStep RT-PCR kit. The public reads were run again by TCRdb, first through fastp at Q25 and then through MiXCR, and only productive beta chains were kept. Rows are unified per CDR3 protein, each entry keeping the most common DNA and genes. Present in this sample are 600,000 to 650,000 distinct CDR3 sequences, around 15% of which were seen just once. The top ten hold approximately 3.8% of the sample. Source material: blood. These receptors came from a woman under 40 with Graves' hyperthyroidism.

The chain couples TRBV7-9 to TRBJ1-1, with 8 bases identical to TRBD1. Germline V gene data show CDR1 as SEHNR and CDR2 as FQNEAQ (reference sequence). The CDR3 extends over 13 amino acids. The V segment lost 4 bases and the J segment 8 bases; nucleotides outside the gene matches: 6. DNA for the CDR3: TGTGCCAGCAGCTCCAGGGGGCGTCTCGAAGCTTTCTTT. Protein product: CASSSRGRLEAFF.

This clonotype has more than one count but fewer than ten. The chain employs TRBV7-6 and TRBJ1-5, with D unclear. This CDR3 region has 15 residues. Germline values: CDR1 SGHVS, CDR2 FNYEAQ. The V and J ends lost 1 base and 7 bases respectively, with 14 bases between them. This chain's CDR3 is CASSLDIGVEQPQHF. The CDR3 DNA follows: TGTGCCAGCAGCTTAGATATCGGGGTAGAGCAGCCCCAGCATTTT.

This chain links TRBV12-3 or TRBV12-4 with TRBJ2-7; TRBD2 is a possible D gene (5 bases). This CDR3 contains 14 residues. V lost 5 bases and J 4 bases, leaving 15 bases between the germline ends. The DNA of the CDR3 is TGTGCCAGCAGTCCGGACTTGGGTGGTTACGAGCAGTACTTC. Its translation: CASSPDLGGYEQYF.

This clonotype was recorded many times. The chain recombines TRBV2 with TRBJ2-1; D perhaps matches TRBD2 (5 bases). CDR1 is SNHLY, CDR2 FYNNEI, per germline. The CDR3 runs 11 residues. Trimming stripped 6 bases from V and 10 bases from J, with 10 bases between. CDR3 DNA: TGTGCCAGCAGGGGTAAGCGGGAGCAGTTCTTC. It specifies CASRGKREQFF. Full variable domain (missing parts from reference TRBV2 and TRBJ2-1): EPEVTQTPSHQVTQMGQEVILRCVPISNHLYFYWYRQILGQKVEFLVSFYNNEISEKSEIFDDQFSVERPDGSNFTLKIRSTKLEDSAMYFCASRGKREQFFGPGTRLTVL.

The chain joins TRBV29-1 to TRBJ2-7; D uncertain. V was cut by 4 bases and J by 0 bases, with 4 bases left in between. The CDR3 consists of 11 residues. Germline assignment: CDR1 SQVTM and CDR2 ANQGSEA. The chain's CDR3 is CSVGYSYEQYF. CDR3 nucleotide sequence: TGCAGCGTTGGGTACTCCTACGAGCAGTACTTC.

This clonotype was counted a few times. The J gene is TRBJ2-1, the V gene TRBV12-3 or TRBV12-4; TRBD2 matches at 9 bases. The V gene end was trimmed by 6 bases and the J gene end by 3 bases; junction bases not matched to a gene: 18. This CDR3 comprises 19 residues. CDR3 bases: TGTGCCAGCAGCTCTCCCCGTGGTGGGCTAGCGGGAAACTACAATGAGCAGTTCTTC. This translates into CASSSPRGGLAGNYNEQFF.

The CDR3, as DNA: TGCAGTGCTCGGAAAGGGGAACGAAGCAATCAGCCCCAGCATTTT. Amino acids: CSARKGERSNQPQHF. The rearrangement uses TRBV20-1 and TRBJ1-5; perhaps TRBD1 as D (5 bases). The CDR3 has 15 residues. The V and J ends lost 5 bases and 1 base respectively, with 15 bases between them. From germline, CDR1 is DFQATT and CDR2 SNEGSKA (reference sequence).

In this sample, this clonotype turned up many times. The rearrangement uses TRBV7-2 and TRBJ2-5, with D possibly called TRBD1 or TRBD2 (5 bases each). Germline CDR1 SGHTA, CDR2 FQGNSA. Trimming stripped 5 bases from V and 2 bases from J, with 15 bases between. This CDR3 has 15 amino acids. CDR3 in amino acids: CASSRGAGPQETQYF. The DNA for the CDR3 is TGTGCCAGCAGCCGAGGGGCAGGGCCTCAAGAGACCCAGTACTTC.